The sequence of this T cell receptor (beta chain) was determined in a study of response to subunit inactivated influenza vaccine. General study points: Authors suggested few new T cells are recruited by each seasonal influenza vaccination.

This clonotype showed up just a few times. What it binds is unknown. Each CDR3 protein is one row after TCRdb ran MiXCR on the RT-PCR reads. The sample records roughly 790,000 distinct CDR3 sequences, 21% being singletons. V lost 2 bases and J 4 bases, leaving 14 bases between the germline ends. Germline V CDR1 and CDR2: DFQATT, SNEGSKA (reference sequence). CDR3 size: 15 residues. The source was PBMCs from blood, collected 4 to 6 days after vaccination. The gene calls are TRBV20-1 and TRBJ2-2; maybe TRBD1 (5 bases). This receptor was obtained from a man aged 45-65 years who received an inactivated influenza vaccine. CDR3 protein: CSARYEGAATGELFF. The CDR3 nucleotides are TGCAGTGCTAGATACGAAGGGGCGGCCACCGGGGAGCTGTTTTTT.